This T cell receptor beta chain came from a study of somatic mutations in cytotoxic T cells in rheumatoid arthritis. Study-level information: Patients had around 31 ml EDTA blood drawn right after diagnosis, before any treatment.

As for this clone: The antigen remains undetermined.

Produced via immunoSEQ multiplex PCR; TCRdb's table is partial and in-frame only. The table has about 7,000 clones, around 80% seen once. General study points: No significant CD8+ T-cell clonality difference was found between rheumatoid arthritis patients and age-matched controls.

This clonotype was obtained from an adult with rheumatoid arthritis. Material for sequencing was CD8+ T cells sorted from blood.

CDR3 residues: CASSLSSSSGAPYEQYF. As DNA, the CDR3 is TGTGCCAGCAGTTTATCTTCCTCTTCGGGGGCCCCCTACGAGCAGTACTTC. The chain couples TRBV28 to TRBJ2-7; the D gene could be TRBD1 or TRBD2 (6 bases each). V shed 1 base and J shed 2 bases, with 18 bases lying between them. The CDR3 consists of 17 residues. In germline, CDR1 is MDHEN, CDR2 SYDVKM.